These T cell receptor beta chains were read from a single sample in a study of response to subunit inactivated influenza vaccine. TCRdb itself ran the RT-PCR reads through MiXCR, one entry per CDR3 protein. The sample has 550,000 to 650,000 distinct CDR3 sequences; roughly 10% are singletons. The specimen comprised PBMCs from blood, sampled on the day of vaccination. Receptors originate from a man aged 45-60 years who received an inactivated influenza vaccine. Both conserved end residues are part of each CDR3. The D gene is left open where the match is weak. For some rows the clone size is stated as once, few or many, or as a class when expanded; others skip it.

D gene	clone size	V gene	J gene	CDR3 protein	CDR3 DNA
.	few	TRBV5-1	TRBJ2-5	CASSLALTLARPGETQYF	TGCGCCAGCAGCTTGGCCCTAACTCTAGCGAGACCGGGGGAGACCCAGTACTTC
.	.	TRBV10-2	TRBJ2-7	CASSSGQSQVSYEQYF	TGCGCCAGCAGTTCTGGACAGAGCCAAGTATCCTACGAGCAGTACTTC
.	few	TRBV4-3	TRBJ1-4	CASSQAYRYLAANEKLFF	TGCGCCAGCAGCCAAGCTTACAGATATCTGGCCGCTAATGAAAAACTGTTTTTT
.	few	TRBV29-1	TRBJ1-1	CSVGQGGITEAFF	TGCAGCGTTGGTCAGGGAGGGATCACTGAAGCTTTCTTT
.	many	TRBV12-3/TRBV12-4	TRBJ2-1	CASSLTRVYNEQFF	TGTGCCAGCAGTTTAACCCGAGTCTACAATGAGCAGTTCTTC
TRBD1	many	TRBV15	TRBJ1-1	CATSRDQRGLANTEAFF	TGTGCCACCAGCAGAGATCAAAGGGGGCTCGCGAACACTGAAGCTTTCTTT
TRBD1	.	TRBV7-9	TRBJ2-7	CASVGQGASEQYF	TGTGCCAGCGTAGGGCAGGGGGCGTCCGAGCAGTACTTC
TRBD1	few	TRBV29-1	TRBJ2-7	CSVAAGTGTYEQYF	TGCAGCGTTGCCGCCGGGACAGGCACCTACGAGCAGTACTTC
.	many	TRBV21-1	TRBJ2-3	CASSIASVRTDTQYF	TGTGCCAGCAGCATCGCCAGCGTTCGCACAGATACGCAGTATTTT
.	.	TRBV12-3/TRBV12-4	TRBJ1-4	CASSRGTNEKLFF	TGTGCCAGCAGTCGGGGAACTAATGAAAAACTGTTTTTT
.	.	TRBV7-9	TRBJ2-4	CASSFLGDLSKNIQYF	TGTGCCAGCAGCTTCTTAGGTGACCTATCCAAAAACATTCAGTACTTC
.	few	TRBV2	TRBJ2-7	CASSELSYEQYF	TGTGCCAGCAGTGAATTAAGCTACGAGCAGTACTTC
TRBD1	.	TRBV5-1	TRBJ2-7	CASSRDRFEQYF	TGCGCCAGCAGCAGGGACAGGTTCGAGCAGTACTTC
TRBD1	few	TRBV25-1	TRBJ2-7	CASSTITGTGIRPGSYEQYF	TGTGCCAGCAGTACGATCACCGGGACAGGGATACGACCCGGCTCCTACGAGCAGTACTTC
.	.	TRBV10-3	TRBJ1-2	CAISSDGTISGYTF	TGTGCCATCAGTTCCGACGGGACAATCTCTGGCTACACCTTC
TRBD2	few	TRBV12-3/TRBV12-4	TRBJ2-1	CASSLLWAGGEQFF	TGTGCCAGCAGTTTACTATGGGCGGGGGGTGAGCAGTTCTTC
.	many	TRBV20-1	TRBJ1-1	CSRYRDSSTEAFF	TGCAGTCGATACCGGGACTCCAGCACTGAAGCTTTCTTT
.	many	TRBV12-3/TRBV12-4	TRBJ2-2	CASTGWWANTGELFF	TGTGCCAGCACCGGGTGGTGGGCGAACACCGGGGAGCTGTTTTTT
.	few	TRBV5-1	TRBJ2-5	CASTLGPQETQYF	TGCGCCAGCACTTTGGGACCCCAAGAGACCCAGTACTTC
TRBD1	.	TRBV6-1	TRBJ2-6	CASSSPTGRFAGANVLTF	TGTGCCAGCAGCTCTCCGACAGGGCGGTTCGCTGGGGCCAACGTCCTGACTTTC
.	many	TRBV5-1	TRBJ2-3	CASSFFVSRASTDTQYF	TGCGCCAGCAGCTTTTTTGTTTCGAGGGCTAGCACAGATACGCAGTATTTT